The next 29 T cell receptor beta chains were all read from a single sample in a study of spatial heterogeneity in lung cancer. TCRdb processed the 5' RACE reads anew with MiXCR; each CDR3 protein has one entry. The sample includes about 45,000 distinct CDR3 sequences, over 9.5% of them seen just once. The time point denotes: sample taken at primary tumor resection. Sequencing was performed on whole RNA extracted from tumor and nontumor lung tissue, or from frozen PBMC, and the material was left unsorted. This material consisted of PBMCs, taken at surgery. These receptors originate from a female donor with early-stage non-small cell lung cancer.

The chain uses TRBV12-5 and TRBJ1-1; D remains unclear. V was trimmed by 4 bases and J by 4 bases, leaving 16 bases between them. The CDR3 is made up of 15 amino acids. From germline, CDR1 is LGHNT and CDR2 FRNRAP. CDR3 sequence: CASGSATPGGTEAFF. CDR3 nucleotides: TGTGCTAGTGGTTCGGCTACTCCGGGAGGCACTGAAGCTTTCTTT. Full variable domain (remainder filled in from reference TRBV12-5 and TRBJ1-1): DARVTQTPRHKVTEMGQEVTMRCQPILGHNTVFWYRQTMMQGLELLAYFRNRAPLDDSGMPKDRFSAEMPDATLATLKIQPSEPRDSAVYFCASGSATPGGTEAFFGQGTRLTVV.

This clonotype was detected many times. The chain combines TRBV30 with TRBJ2-2, with D possibly being TRBD1 (6 bases). V lost 8 bases to trimming and J lost 4 bases, with 17 bases between them. The CDR3 runs 14 residues. Germline V gene lookup returns CDR1 GTSNPN and CDR2 SVGIG (reference sequence). CDR3: CAGNAGARTGELFF. Here the CDR3 DNA reads TGTGCCGGGAACGCAGGGGCACGCACCGGGGAGCTGTTTTTT.

This clonotype was counted between two and nine times. The chain is built from TRBV30 and TRBJ1-2; maybe TRBD1 (5 bases). This CDR3 contains 16 residues. V gave up 0 bases and J gave up 0 bases, with 14 bases separating them. The germline V gene encodes CDR1 GTSNPN and CDR2 SVGIG (reference sequence). The CDR3 loop is CAWSVRGVPPNYGYTF. The CDR3 coding sequence is TGTGCCTGGAGTGTACGGGGGGTACCACCTAACTATGGCTACACCTTC.

The rearrangement joins TRBV7-9 to TRBJ2-5, with 8 bases aligning to TRBD2. Germline assignment: CDR1 SEHNR and CDR2 FQNEAQ (reference sequence). J was trimmed by 4 bases and V by 5 bases; bases with no gene match: 6. This CDR3 region has 14 residues. CDR3 loop: CASSPAGLAETQYF. As DNA, the CDR3 is TGTGCCAGCAGCCCGGCCGGACTAGCAGAGACCCAGTACTTC.

This clonotype was seen a few times. The V call is TRBV6-1, the J call TRBJ1-5; 9 bases are shared with TRBD1. The CDR3 is made up of 13 amino acids. After removal of 7 bases from V and 7 bases from J, the junction contained 5 bases not matched to a gene. Germline V gene lookup returns CDR1 MNHNS and CDR2 SASEGT. The CDR3 sequence is CASNRDRAQPQHF. CDR3 nucleotide sequence: TGTGCCAGCAACCGGGACAGGGCCCAGCCCCAGCATTTT.

The rearrangement uses TRBV10-3 and TRBJ2-1; 11 bases match TRBD2. Germline values: CDR1 ENHRY, CDR2 SYGVKD. The CDR3 is made up of 16 amino acids. V lost 10 bases, J lost 0 bases, and 8 bases stayed unmatched. CDR3 in DNA: TGTGCCACGAAGCTAGCGGGGGGATCCTCCTACAATGAGCAGTTCTTC. Protein sequence: CATKLAGGSSYNEQFF.

This clonotype came up a few times. The J gene is TRBJ2-1, the V gene TRBV10-2; TRBD2 is a possible D gene (6 bases). The germline V gene encodes CDR1 WSHSY and CDR2 SAAADI. The CDR3 has 13 amino acids. V lost 7 bases, J lost 6 bases, and 13 bases lay in between. The CDR3 coding sequence is TGCGCCAGCACGCTAGGAGGGAGCAATGAGCAGTTCTTC. Translating gives CASTLGGSNEQFF.

The table lists this clonotype with a few counts. The chain has TRBV7-2 and TRBJ2-1; D gene unclear. Germline CDR1 is SGHTA and CDR2 is FQGNSA. V lost 0 bases, J lost 8 bases, and 8 bases lay in between. The CDR3 totals 13 residues. This chain's CDR3 is CASSLAKMHEQFF. Written as DNA, the CDR3 is TGTGCCAGCAGCTTAGCCAAAATGCATGAGCAGTTCTTC. The full variable domain, rest sourced from reference TRBV7-2 and TRBJ2-1, is GAGVSQSPSNKVTEKGKDVELRCDPISGHTALYWYRQSLGQGLEFLIYFQGNSAPDKSGLPSDRFSAERTGGSVSTLTIQRTQQEDSAVYLCASSLAKMHEQFFGPGTRLTVL.

This clonotype was seen a handful of times. V and J are TRBV28 and TRBJ2-5; TRBD1 is a possible D gene (5 bases). The CDR3 has 13 residues. V dropped 3 bases and J dropped 4 bases, with 9 bases sitting between them. Germline CDR1 MDHEN, CDR2 SYDVKM. The CDR3 bases are TGTGCCAGCAGTTTCAGCAGGGTAGAGACCCAGTACTTC. As protein: CASSFSRVETQYF.

The chain has TRBV2 and TRBJ2-7; 8 nucleotides align to TRBD2. With V trimmed by 8 bases and J by 0 bases, 9 bases remained unmatched. The CDR3 totals 15 residues. Per the germline V gene, CDR1 is SNHLY and CDR2 is FYNNEI. The CDR3 nucleotides read TGTGCCAGCGGACCAGCGGGGGCCCTCTCCTACGAGCAGTACTTC. This translates into CASGPAGALSYEQYF.

About this clonotype itself: An end of the junction does not agree with germline; a read error may underlie this. The chain couples TRBV19 to TRBJ1-5; 8 bases are shared with TRBD1. The length of the CDR3 is 13 residues. Germline lookup yields CDR1 LNHDA and CDR2 SQIVND (reference sequence). The CDR3 region has the DNA TGTGCCAGTAGTACCGGACAGGGTCAGCCCCAGCGTTTT. Its protein is CASSTGQGQPQRF.

The CDR3 sequence is CASSNTDTQYF. The CDR3 DNA is TGTGCCAGCAGTAACACAGATACGCAGTATTTT. The rearrangement joins TRBV12-3 or TRBV12-4 to TRBJ2-3; no clear D. The CDR3 has 11 amino acids. The V end lost 5 bases, the J end lost 2 bases, and 2 bases lay between the germline ends.

The table lists this clonotype with many counts. The chain uses TRBV21-1 and TRBJ1-2; the D segment call TRBD1 is taken from the table without a DNA check. TRBV21-1 corresponds to a pseudogene. The CDR3 runs 14 residues. The CDR3 sequence is CASFFQGLSYGYTF. For the CDR3, the DNA is TGTGCCAGCTTTTTCCAGGGGCTTAGCTATGGCTACACCTTC.

Turning to this clonotype: A much larger clone differs from this one at a single base, so this may be a read error. The chain couples TRBV7-9 to TRBJ1-4, with D tentatively TRBD1 (5 bases). The CDR3 contains 15 residues. The ends were cut back, 1 base at V and 6 bases at J, with 12 bases in the middle. Germline CDR1 and CDR2: SEHNR and FQNEAQ (reference sequence). The CDR3 region is CASSLGGLRDEKLFF. The CDR3 DNA is TGTGCCAGCAGCTTAGGGGGCCTTCGGGATGAAAAACTGTTTTTT.

The sample holds many counts of this clonotype. The chain couples TRBV7-2 to TRBJ2-5; 14 positions match TRBD2. CDR1 is SGHTA, CDR2 FQGNSA, per germline. V dropped 5 bases and J dropped 2; count of bases not matched to a gene: 4. The length of the CDR3 is 16 residues. CDR3 nucleotides: TGTGCCAGCAGCACAGGGACTAGCGGGGGACAAGAGACCCAGTACTTC. Translating it yields CASSTGTSGGQETQYF. Filled out from reference TRBV7-2 and TRBJ2-5, the complete variable domain reads GAGVSQSPSNKVTEKGKDVELRCDPISGHTALYWYRQSLGQGLEFLIYFQGNSAPDKSGLPSDRFSAERTGGSVSTLTIQRTQQEDSAVYLCASSTGTSGGQETQYFGPGTRLLVL.

This clonotype has only a few counts. The V and J genes are TRBV12-3 or TRBV12-4 and TRBJ1-5, with 8 bases that match TRBD1. J gave up 0 bases and V 6 bases, and 7 bases lay outside the gene matches. This CDR3 region has 16 residues. The CDR3 DNA follows: TGTGCCAGCAGACCACAGGGGGATTATAGCAATCAGCCCCAGCATTTT. Protein: CASRPQGDYSNQPQHF.

In this sample, this clonotype turned up many times. The chain joins TRBV27 to TRBJ2-3; 10 bases align to TRBD1. The CDR3 is made up of 15 amino acids. CDR1 is MNHEY, CDR2 SMNVEV, per germline (reference sequence). Trimming at V came to 3 bases and at J to 3 bases, leaving 3 bases not matched to a gene. This chain's CDR3 is CASSFRQGATDTQYF. The CDR3 DNA sequence: TGTGCCAGCAGTTTTAGACAGGGGGCAACAGATACGCAGTATTTT.

The J gene is TRBJ2-1, the V gene TRBV12-3 or TRBV12-4; 10 bases line up with TRBD1. The CDR3 spans 15 residues. V shed 6 bases and J 4 bases; nucleotides not matched to a gene: 6. The CDR3 sequence: CASSPGTGAYNEQFF. As DNA, the CDR3 is TGTGCCAGCAGCCCCGGGACAGGGGCTTACAATGAGCAGTTCTTC.

This clonotype was picked up many times. CDR3 DNA: TGTGCCAGCGCGGGACAGGGGAGCTCCTACGAGCAGTACTTC. This encodes CASAGQGSSYEQYF. V and J are TRBV12-3 or TRBV12-4 and TRBJ2-7; 10 bases fit TRBD1. This CDR3 contains 14 residues. J gave up 0 bases and V 8 bases, and 4 bases lay outside the gene matches.

The sample holds many counts of this clonotype. The chain joins TRBV6-1 to TRBJ2-5, with D hard to call. Germline CDR1 MNHNS, CDR2 SASEGT. V was pared by 4 bases and J by 0 bases, with 12 bases between. The CDR3 extends over 15 amino acids. This CDR3 is CASSAMVTYQETQYF. CDR3 sequence (DNA): TGTGCCAGCAGTGCGATGGTCACGTACCAAGAGACCCAGTACTTC.

The sample holds a few counts of this clonotype. The genes are TRBV3-1 and TRBJ1-1; weak D call: TRBD1 (5 bases). CDR1 is LGHDT and CDR2 is YNNKEL in the germline V gene (reference sequence). Between the trimmed V and J ends, which lost 1 base and 6 bases, there was a span of 9 bases. This CDR3 contains 13 residues. The CDR3 DNA is TGTGCCAGCAGCCAAGGAGGGGTCGCTGAAGCTTTCTTT. Protein sequence: CASSQGGVAEAFF.

The chain is built from TRBV7-6 and TRBJ2-5; TRBD2 agrees at 9 bases. Losses at the gene ends were 5 bases for V and 6 bases for J; bases not matched to a gene: 13. CDR3 size: 16 residues. Germline V gene sequence: CDR1 SGHVS, CDR2 FNYEAQ. Written as DNA, the CDR3 is TGTGCCAGCAGCCCCCCGGTCGATAGCGGGAGACAGACCCAGTACTTC. Protein sequence: CASSPPVDSGRQTQYF. The full variable domain, rest sourced from reference TRBV7-6 and TRBJ2-5, is GAGVSQSPRYKVTKRGQDVALRCDPISGHVSLYWYRQALGQGPEFLTYFNYEAQQDKSGLPNDRFSAERPEGSISTLTIQRTEQRDSAMYRCASSPPVDSGRQTQYFGPGTRLLVL.

This clonotype was detected many times. The chain has TRBV10-2 and TRBJ1-4; D is perhaps TRBD1 (6 bases). The ends were cut back, 6 bases at V and 8 bases at J, with 16 bases in the middle. In germline, CDR1 is WSHSY, CDR2 SAAADI. The CDR3 is 14 amino acids. This chain's CDR3 is CASSRTPRGEKLFF. CDR3 sequence (DNA): TGCGCCAGCAGCCGGACGCCGAGGGGGGAAAAACTGTTTTTT.

In this sample, this clonotype turned up many times. The V gene is TRBV3-1, the J gene TRBJ1-2, with D perhaps TRBD1 (5 bases). CDR1 LGHDT and CDR2 YNNKEL come from the germline V gene (reference sequence). The V end lost 6 bases, the J end lost 10 bases, and 12 bases lay between the germline ends. The CDR3 runs to 11 residues. The CDR3 bases are TGTGCCAGCAGGAGGGACTCCCTCTACACCTTC. It specifies CASRRDSLYTF.

This clonotype was seen a few times. The rearrangement joins TRBV20-1 to TRBJ2-7; D is undetermined. V was clipped by 1 base and J by 6 bases, with 7 bases between them. The CDR3 is made up of 11 amino acids. The germline V gene encodes CDR1 DFQATT and CDR2 SNEGSKA (reference sequence). CDR3 sequence (DNA): TGCAGTGCTAGAGCGGGCGCCGAGCAGTACTTC. Its translation: CSARAGAEQYF.

The V and J genes are TRBV10-3 and TRBJ2-1; 10 bases fit TRBD2. The germline V gene encodes CDR1 ENHRY and CDR2 SYGVKD. J gave up 0 bases and V 5 bases, and 1 base lay outside the gene matches. The CDR3 is 15 residues long. This CDR3 reads CAISTSGVSYNEQFF. CDR3 coding DNA: TGTGCCATCAGTACTAGCGGGGTCTCCTACAATGAGCAGTTCTTC.

There are many counts of this clonotype. The chain joins TRBV20-1 to TRBJ2-3, with 8 bases identical to TRBD1. This CDR3 is 14 amino acids long. J lost 3 bases, V lost 5 bases, and 7 bases had no gene match. Germline V lookup: CDR1 DFQATT, CDR2 SNEGSKA (reference sequence). As DNA, the CDR3 is TGCAGTGCTCCAGGGGGCGTATTTACAGATACGCAGTATTTT. This gives the protein CSAPGGVFTDTQYF.

Only a few counts were recorded for this clonotype. The chain uses TRBV20-1 and TRBJ1-1; D gene uncertain. The germline V and J ends were trimmed by 3 bases and 2 bases, with 7 bases remaining between them. The CDR3 runs to 12 residues. The germline gives CDR1 DFQATT, CDR2 SNEGSKA (reference sequence). In nucleotides, the CDR3 is TGCAGTGCTAGCACTGATAACACTGAAGCTTTCTTT. Translation: CSASTDNTEAFF.

This chain links TRBV4-3 with TRBJ2-7, with 10 positions matching TRBD2. Germline V gene sequence: CDR1 LGHNA, CDR2 YSLEER. V lost 4 bases to trimming and J lost 3 bases; unmatched junction nucleotides: 6. CDR3 size: 15 residues. CDR3: CASSPSGGSDYEQYF. The CDR3 coding sequence is TGCGCCAGCAGCCCTAGCGGGGGTTCCGACTACGAGCAGTACTTC.